The 28 T cell receptor beta chains below were found in one sample sequenced in a study of cytomegalovirus exposure and HLA in healthy donors. The PCR ran on 60 Vbeta and 13 Jbeta primers. Profiling relied on immunoSEQ multiplex PCR, and the TCRdb table lists in-frame clones only, not all of them. The data contain around 170,000 clones, 65% to 90% of them singletons. Sequenced material: PBMCs. The receptors stem from a middle-aged man in good health and CMV-seropositive.

The rearrangement uses TRBV15 and TRBJ1-1; D unresolved. Germline V gene sequence: CDR1 LNHNV, CDR2 YYDKDF (reference sequence). The CDR3 loop spans 14 amino acids. Trimming shortened V by 2 bases and J by 1 base, and 8 bases separated the two germline ends. The DNA for the CDR3 is TGTGCCACCAGCAGATCCACACCGAACACTGAAGCTTTCTTT. It translates to CATSRSTPNTEAFF.

The chain carries TRBV5-6 and TRBJ2-3; 14 nucleotides align to TRBD2. The ends lost 3 bases at V and 2 bases at J; junction bases unmatched: 8. The CDR3 spans 18 residues. From germline, CDR1 is SGHDT and CDR2 YYEEEE. CDR3: CASSSLTSGGANTDTQYF. CDR3 bases: TGTGCCAGCAGCTCGCTGACTAGCGGGGGGGCAAACACAGATACGCAGTATTTT. The variable domain in full, completed from reference TRBV5-6 and TRBJ2-3, reads DAGVTQSPTHLIKTRGQQVTLRCSPKSGHDTVSWYQQALGQGPQFIFQYYEEEERQRGNFPDRFSGHQFPNYSSELNVNALLLGDSALYLCASSSLTSGGANTDTQYFGPGTRLTVL.

This clone has more than one count but fewer than ten. The chain employs TRBV10-3 and TRBJ2-7; 10 bases line up with TRBD1. CDR3 length: 14 residues. The junction had 11 bases not matched to a gene; V was cut back by 6 bases and J by 9 bases. The germline V gene has CDR1 ENHRY and CDR2 SYGVKD. CDR3 sequence: CAIRNTGTGDGQYF. The CDR3 region has the DNA TGTGCCATCAGGAATACCGGGACAGGGGACGGGCAGTACTTC.

The chain joins TRBV29-1 to TRBJ2-5, with 9 nucleotides matching TRBD2. The CDR3 is 13 residues long. Trimming at V came to 6 bases and at J to 11 bases, leaving 13 bases not matched to a gene. Per the germline V gene, CDR1 is SQVTM and CDR2 is ANQGSEA. The CDR3 sequence is CSVIAGDLGEQYF. CDR3 coding DNA: TGCAGCGTAATAGCGGGGGACCTCGGGGAGCAGTACTTC.

This chain links TRBV6-1 with TRBJ1-2; TRBD1 matches 10 bases. Germline loops: CDR1 MNHNS, CDR2 SASEGT. V lost 7 bases to trimming and J lost 5 bases; unmatched junction nucleotides: 7. The length of the CDR3 is 14 residues. The CDR3 region is CASNLDRGPYGYTF. CDR3 nucleotides: TGTGCCAGCAATTTAGACAGGGGGCCATATGGCTACACCTTC.

About this clone itself: A junction end diverges from the germline sequence, so it may reflect a read error. The genes are TRBV11-1 and TRBJ2-5, with TRBD2 matching 11 bases. In germline, CDR1 is SGHAT, CDR2 FQDESV (reference sequence). The CDR3 has 15 amino acids. CDR3 amino acids: CASSLAGGLQETQYF. In DNA form, the CDR3 reads TGTGCCAGCAGTTTAGCGGGGGGGCTCCAAGAGACCCAGTACTTC.

This rearrangement joins TRBV6-5 to TRBJ2-5, with 9 positions matching TRBD1. The CDR3 sequence is 16 residues long. CDR1 is MNHEY, CDR2 SVGAGI, per germline. J was trimmed by 5 bases and V by 4 bases; bases with no gene match: 11. The CDR3 DNA is TGTGCCAGCAGTTCGACCGGGACAGGGCATTGGGAGACCCAGTACTTC. It is translated as CASSSTGTGHWETQYF.

The chain has TRBV6-5 and TRBJ1-1; 8 bases fit TRBD1. Germline V gives CDR1 MNHEY, CDR2 SVGAGI. The CDR3 spans 13 residues. The junction had 3 bases not matched to a gene; V was cut back by 9 bases and J by 0 bases. In DNA, the CDR3 is TGTGCCAGTTACAGGGGGGTGAACACTGAAGCTTTCTTT. This encodes CASYRGVNTEAFF.

The gene calls are TRBV11-2 and TRBJ1-1; 7 positions agree with TRBD1. V lost 5 bases to trimming and J lost 3 bases; unmatched junction nucleotides: 15. The CDR3 has 17 residues. In germline, CDR1 is SGHAT, CDR2 FQNNGV. CDR3 sequence: CASSQGVSWAGDTEAFF. The CDR3 coding sequence is TGTGCCAGCAGCCAGGGGGTGAGCTGGGCCGGGGACACTGAAGCTTTCTTT.

This chain joins TRBV13 and TRBJ2-7, with a possible D match to TRBD1 (5 bases). Germline V lookup: CDR1 PRHDT, CDR2 FYEKMQ (reference sequence). Deletions cut 2 bases from V and 9 bases from J, with 14 bases between. The CDR3 length is 13 residues. The CDR3 DNA is TGTGCCAGCAGCTTACCAGGGAATCGTAGGCAGTACTTC. This sequence encodes CASSLPGNRRQYF. Drawing the rest from reference TRBV13 and TRBJ2-7, the complete variable domain is AAGVIQSPRHLIKEKRETATLKCYPIPRHDTVYWYQQGPGQDPQFLISFYEKMQSDKGSIPDRFSAQQFSDYHSELNMSSLELGDSALYFCASSLPGNRRQYFGPGTRLTVT.

This clone was detected only once. The chain uses TRBV30 and TRBJ1-5; TRBD1 is a possible D gene (6 bases). V was shortened by 3 bases and J by 5 bases, with 11 bases between the two germline ends. The CDR3 sequence is 13 residues long. CDR1 and CDR2 from the germline V gene are GTSNPN and SVGIG (reference sequence). CDR3 DNA sequence: TGTGCCTGGAGCCAGGGGAACGATCAGCCCCAGCATTTT. Translating gives CAWSQGNDQPQHF. The full variable domain, in which reference TRBV30 and TRBJ1-5 provide the parts outside the CDR3, is SQTIHQWPATLVQPVGSPLSLECTVEGTSNPNLYWYRQAAGRGLQLLFYSVGIGQISSEVPQNLSASRPQDRQFILSSKKLLLSDSGFYLCAWSQGNDQPQHFGDGTRLSIL.

V gene TRBV4-3 combines with J gene TRBJ2-2, with 13 bases identical to TRBD2. Trimming at V came to 4 bases and at J to 2 bases, leaving 1 base not matched to a gene. The CDR3 length is 16 residues. Germline-derived CDR1 and CDR2 are LGHNA and YSLEER. The CDR3, as DNA: TGCGCCAGCAGCCGGACTAGCGGGAGTAACACCGGGGAGCTGTTTTTT. Its translation is CASSRTSGSNTGELFF.

This chain joins TRBV10-1 and TRBJ2-7; tentatively, D is TRBD1 (6 bases). Trimming removed 4 bases at V and 0 bases at J, with 13 bases between. CDR3 size: 15 residues. CDR1 is WNHNN, CDR2 SYGVQD, per germline (reference sequence). The CDR3 loop reads CASSVGQGSSYEQYF. The CDR3 bases are TGCGCCAGCAGTGTCGGGCAGGGGAGCTCCTACGAGCAGTACTTC.

DNA for the CDR3: TGTGCCAGCAGCTTGGGCCCGGCTAGTGGGGCCAACGTCCTGACTTTC. Its protein is CASSLGPASGANVLTF. The chain recombines TRBV5-5 with TRBJ2-6; D ambiguous. The germline V gene has CDR1 SGHKS and CDR2 YYEKEE (reference sequence). The germline V and J ends were trimmed by 0 bases and 3 bases, with 10 bases remaining between them. This CDR3 region has 16 residues.

This clone was observed a handful of times. The chain combines TRBV7-3 with TRBJ2-6; D not resolved. Per the germline V gene, CDR1 is SGHTA and CDR2 is FQGTGA. Deletions cut 5 bases from V and 0 bases from J, with 11 bases between. This CDR3 has 16 residues. The CDR3 nucleotides are TGTGCCAGCAGCCCCGACTCGAGCTCTGGGGCCAACGTCCTGACTTTC. As protein: CASSPDSSSGANVLTF.

This clone occurred a few times. V usage is TRBV13 and J usage is TRBJ1-3; possibly TRBD1 for D (6 bases). The CDR3 has 17 amino acids. Trimming pared 2 bases from V and 4 bases from J, leaving 18 bases between. Per germline, CDR1 PRHDT and CDR2 FYEKMQ (reference sequence). The CDR3 is CASSLRIPGVGGNTIYF. The CDR3 region has the DNA TGTGCCAGCAGCTTAAGGATTCCAGGGGTAGGCGGAAACACCATATATTTT.

The chain uses TRBV7-2 and TRBJ2-5; maybe TRBD2 (5 bases). With 1 base removed from V and 4 bases from J, the gap between germline ends came to 13 bases. Germline V gene lookup returns CDR1 SGHTA and CDR2 FQGNSA. This CDR3 contains 15 residues. The CDR3: CASSLDVARVETQYF. The DNA for the CDR3 is TGTGCCAGCAGCTTAGACGTCGCGCGGGTAGAGACCCAGTACTTC.

The chain couples TRBV19 to TRBJ1-3; unclear D gene. CDR1 is LNHDA, CDR2 SQIVND, per germline (reference sequence). V was shortened by 4 bases and J by 5 bases, with 18 bases between the two germline ends. This CDR3 has 16 residues. The CDR3 nucleotides are TGTGCCAGTAGTAGAACCCAACCCGGGATACGAAACACCATATATTTT. As protein: CASSRTQPGIRNTIYF.

The V call is TRBV18, the J call TRBJ2-1, with TRBD2 matching over 16 bases. Trimming removed 3 bases from V and 7 bases from J; junction bases left unmatched: 9. The germline CDR1 and CDR2 sequences are KGHSH and LQKENI. The CDR3 is made up of 18 amino acids. In DNA form, the CDR3 reads TGTGCCAGCTCACCCCCGGGACTAGCGGGGGGGGTATCGAATGAGCAGTTCTTC. Its protein product is CASSPPGLAGGVSNEQFF.

The chain recombines TRBV5-1 with TRBJ2-2; tentatively, D is TRBD1 (7 bases). Germline CDR1 is SGHRS and CDR2 is YFSETQ. The CDR3 contains 14 residues. Trimming removed 4 bases at V and 6 bases at J, with 13 bases between. CDR3 bases: TGCGCCAGCAGCCTGGGACAGCGGGCCGGGGAGCTGTTTTTT. Its protein is CASSLGQRAGELFF.

The rearrangement joins TRBV7-6 to TRBJ2-3; no clear D gene. The CDR3 runs to 17 residues. Trimming took 5 bases from V and 5 from J, leaving 23 bases between them. Germline CDR1 reads SGHVS; CDR2 reads FNYEAQ. Here the CDR3 DNA reads TGTGCCAGCAGCGAATCAACCCCCGCAGGCTTGGGAGATACGCAGTATTTT. Its translation is CASSESTPAGLGDTQYF.

V usage is TRBV9 and J usage is TRBJ1-4, with TRBD1 matching over 9 bases. J gave up 4 bases and V 3 bases, and 10 bases lay outside the gene matches. The germline CDR1 and CDR2 sequences are SGDLS and YYNGEE. This CDR3 region has 17 residues. The CDR3 nucleotides are TGTGCCAGCAGCGCCAACCTCGGGACAGGGAATAATGAAAAACTGTTTTTT. It is translated as CASSANLGTGNNEKLFF.

V is TRBV7-2 and J is TRBJ2-5; 7 positions match TRBD1. TRBJ2-7 matches the DNA end more closely, so the J call is doubtful. Germline CDR1 is SGHTA and CDR2 is FQGNSA. CDR3 length: 13 amino acids. In DNA form, the CDR3 reads TGTGCCAGCAGCTCGACAGGGAACCACGAGCAGTACTTC. Its translation: CASSSTGNHEQYF.

This rearrangement joins TRBV29-1 to TRBJ2-1, with a weak D call TRBD2 (5 bases). The V gene lost 3 bases and the J gene lost 2 bases, with 14 bases spanning the gap. This CDR3 is built from 15 residues. The germline V gene has CDR1 SQVTM and CDR2 ANQGSEA. The CDR3 here is CSVDEGRSAYNEQFF. The CDR3 DNA sequence: TGCAGCGTTGACGAGGGAAGAAGCGCCTACAATGAGCAGTTCTTC.

The chain employs TRBV4-3 and TRBJ2-1, with D maybe TRBD2 (6 bases). V was clipped by 1 base and J by 12 bases, with 19 bases between them. CDR3 length equals 15 residues. Per the germline V gene, CDR1 is LGHNA and CDR2 is YSLEER. The CDR3 nucleotides are TGCGCCAGCAGCCAAGCGCCCCGGGACTTCTGGCGGCAGTTCTTC. Its translation: CASSQAPRDFWRQFF.

In this sample, this clone turned up once. The J gene is TRBJ2-3, the V gene TRBV4-3; TRBD2 matches 8 bases. The CDR3 contains 17 residues. Germline loops: CDR1 LGHNA, CDR2 YSLEER. The trim removed 3 bases at V and 1 base at J, leaving 9 bases unmatched. Here the CDR3 reads CASSQGTSKPGTDTQYF. In nucleotides, the CDR3 is TGCGCCAGCAGCCAGGGGACTAGTAAACCGGGCACAGATACGCAGTATTTT.

The chain links TRBV7-2 to TRBJ2-5; D gene uncertain. Near its end, the DNA agrees better with TRBJ2-7, so the J call may be wrong. Germline lookup yields CDR1 SGHTA and CDR2 FQGNSA. The length of the CDR3 is 13 residues. Here the CDR3 reads CASSFSSYYEQYF. CDR3 coding DNA: TGTGCCAGCAGCTTCTCATCCTACTACGAGCAGTACTTC.

The chain is built from TRBV7-6 and TRBJ2-7; TRBD1 matches 9 bases. CDR3 length: 15 residues. Unmatched junction bases numbered 10, after V lost 5 bases and J lost 5 bases. Germline V lookup: CDR1 SGHVS, CDR2 FNYEAQ. CDR3 DNA sequence: TGTGCCAGCAGCGGAGGGGGGACAGGGTACCACGAGCAGTACTTC. As protein: CASSGGGTGYHEQYF.